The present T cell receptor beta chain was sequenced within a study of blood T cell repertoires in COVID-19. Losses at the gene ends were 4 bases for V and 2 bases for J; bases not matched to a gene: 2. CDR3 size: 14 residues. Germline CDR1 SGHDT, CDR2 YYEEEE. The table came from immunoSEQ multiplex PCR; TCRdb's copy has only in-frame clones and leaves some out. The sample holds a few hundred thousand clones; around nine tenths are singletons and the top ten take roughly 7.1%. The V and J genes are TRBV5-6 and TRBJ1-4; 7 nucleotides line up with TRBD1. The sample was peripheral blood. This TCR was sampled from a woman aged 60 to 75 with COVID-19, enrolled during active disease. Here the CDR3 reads CASSLDRTNEKLFF. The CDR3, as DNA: TGTGCCAGCAGCCTGGACAGGACTAATGAAAAACTGTTTTTT.